The next 26 T cell receptor beta chains were all read from a single sample in a study of Ad26.COV2.S vaccination and SARS-CoV-2 variants. The data were produced by immunoSEQ multiplex PCR, yet TCRdb's version contains in-frame clones alone and is incomplete. The table lists 400,000 to 500,000 clones, over 75% of them singletons. As to treatment: some 19 received Ad26.COV2.S at low or high dose, single or two shots; roughly five received placebo; per-sample allocation not given. Sampling took place 63 days after the first vaccine or placebo injection. The sample in question was peripheral blood, obtained in a trial of Ad26.COV2.S vaccine versus placebo. Every receptor here comes from a person between 18 and 60 years old who received the Ad26.COV2.S COVID-19 vaccine or a placebo.

The rearrangement links TRBV30 to TRBJ2-4, with 7 bases identical to TRBD2. V dropped 1 base and J dropped 4; count of bases not matched to a gene: 4. The length of the CDR3 is 14 residues. The germline V gene encodes CDR1 GTSNPN and CDR2 SVGIG (reference sequence). CDR3 protein: CAWSERGRKNIQYF. The CDR3 coding sequence is TGTGCCTGGAGTGAGCGGGGCCGTAAAAACATTCAGTACTTC.

This clone was seen a single time. The same CDR3 arises from other DNA sequences in this sample as well. The chain is built from TRBV27 and TRBJ1-1; 8 nucleotides match TRBD1. The germline CDR1 and CDR2 sequences are MNHEY and SMNVEV (reference sequence). The CDR3 totals 13 residues. The V and J ends lost 2 bases and 7 bases, in that order; junction bases with no gene match: 3. This CDR3 is CASSLQGAGEAFF. The CDR3 DNA reads as TGTGCCAGCAGTTTACAGGGGGCTGGTGAAGCTTTCTTT.

This chain links TRBV28 with TRBJ1-5; D not resolved. CDR1 and CDR2 (germline): MDHEN, SYDVKM. The CDR3 consists of 14 residues. V was trimmed by 6 bases and J by 2 bases, leaving 11 bases between them. The CDR3 DNA reads as TGTGCCAGCAGCCTTTGGTGGGGCAATCAGCCCCAGCATTTT. As protein: CASSLWWGNQPQHF.

The rearrangement joins TRBV4-3 to TRBJ1-2; 8 bases are a match to TRBD1. Germline-derived CDR1 and CDR2 are LGHNA and YSLEER. This CDR3 has 16 residues. The V gene end was trimmed by 0 bases and the J gene end by 4 bases; junction bases not matched to a gene: 7. The CDR3 nucleotides are TGCGCCAGCAGCCAAGAGAGGACAGGGTTAATCTATGGCTACACCTTC. Translating it yields CASSQERTGLIYGYTF.

The chain carries TRBV6-2 or TRBV6-3 and TRBJ2-2, with no clear D. The CDR3 covers 13 residues. Per the germline V gene, CDR1 is MNHEY and CDR2 is SVGEGT. Trimming pared 7 bases from V and 7 bases from J, leaving 13 bases between. The CDR3 region is CASIPDGVGELFF. The DNA of the CDR3 is TGTGCCAGCATCCCAGATGGGGTCGGGGAGCTGTTTTTT.

This clone was seen once. The J gene is TRBJ1-1, the V gene TRBV29-1, with unresolved D. The CDR3 length is 11 residues. Germline V gene lookup returns CDR1 SQVTM and CDR2 ANQGSEA. Trimming stripped 4 bases from V and 5 bases from J, with 8 bases between. CDR3 sequence reads: CSVAEGTEAFF. The CDR3 region has the DNA TGCAGCGTTGCCGAGGGTACTGAAGCTTTCTTT.

This chain joins TRBV7-9 and TRBJ2-7; either TRBD1 or TRBD2 may supply D (5 bases each). CDR3 length: 16 residues. V was shortened by 1 base and J by 2 bases, with 15 bases between the two germline ends. Germline lookup yields CDR1 SEHNR and CDR2 FQNEAQ (reference sequence). The CDR3 DNA is TGTGCCAGCAGCTTAGGTGGTGGGACGTACACCTACGAGCAGTACTTC. Protein product: CASSLGGGTYTYEQYF.

V and J are TRBV4-2 and TRBJ1-2; D might be TRBD1 (5 bases). Trimming stripped 5 bases from V and 6 bases from J, with 13 bases between. This CDR3 region has 13 residues. Germline assignment: CDR1 LGHNA and CDR2 YNFKEQ. CDR3 DNA: TGTGCCAGCAGCGCTGACGGGGGGGATGGCTACACCTTC. Amino acid sequence: CASSADGGDGYTF.

V is TRBV19 and J is TRBJ2-7; 9 bases match TRBD1. The CDR3 extends over 13 amino acids. Germline-derived CDR1 and CDR2 are LNHDA and SQIVND (reference sequence). The J segment lost 3 bases and the V segment lost 6 bases, leaving 3 bases of the junction unmatched. CDR3 sequence reads: CASRGQGIYEQYF. The CDR3 bases are TGTGCCAGTAGGGGACAGGGAATCTACGAGCAGTACTTC.

This chain uses TRBV30 with TRBJ2-7; D remains unclear. The CDR3 extends over 13 amino acids. Trimming took off 2 bases at V and 1 base at J, with 9 bases between the two ends. Germline V gives CDR1 GTSNPN, CDR2 SVGIG (reference sequence). CDR3 region: CAWSSWGSYEQYF. The CDR3 coding sequence is TGTGCCTGGAGTTCTTGGGGTTCCTACGAGCAGTACTTC.

This chain connects TRBV5-1 to TRBJ2-3; 13 bases are a match to TRBD2. The CDR3 spans 16 residues. J gave up 4 bases and V 2 bases, and 4 bases lay outside the gene matches. The germline V gene encodes CDR1 SGHRS and CDR2 YFSETQ. The CDR3 region has the DNA TGCGCCAGCAGCTTAACTAGCGGGGGGGTTGCAGATACGCAGTATTTT. This sequence encodes CASSLTSGGVADTQYF. The variable domain in full, with the rest retrieved from reference TRBV5-1 and TRBJ2-3, is KAGVTQTPRYLIKTRGQQVTLSCSPISGHRSVSWYQQTPGQGLQFLFEYFSETQRNKGNFPGRFSGRQFSNSRSEMNVSTLELGDSALYLCASSLTSGGVADTQYFGPGTRLTVL.

The chain joins TRBV21-1 to TRBJ2-2; the tabulated D call, TRBD1, remains unverified against the DNA. TRBV21-1 is a recognized pseudogene. This CDR3 region has 16 residues. In DNA form, the CDR3 reads TGTGCCAGCAGCAAAGTGGCGACAGGGAGAGGGGGGGAGCTGTTTTTT. Its translation: CASSKVATGRGGELFF.

Details on this clone: At one end the junction does not follow the germline gene, possibly because of a read error. The CDR3 DNA follows: TGTGCCAGCAGCTTAGGCAGGAACGCTGAAGCTTTCTTT. The encoded protein is CASSLGRNAEAFF. This chain connects TRBV11-2 to TRBJ1-1; D is undetermined. The CDR3 is 13 amino acids. The germline gives CDR1 SGHAT, CDR2 FQNNGV.

The rearrangement uses TRBV6-5 and TRBJ1-1; the D is unclear. Deletions cut 2 bases from V and 5 bases from J, with 9 bases between. Germline CDR1 is MNHEY and CDR2 is SVGAGI. This CDR3 has 13 residues. CDR3 in amino acids: CASSYRERTEAFF. The CDR3 DNA reads as TGTGCCAGCAGTTACCGGGAACGGACTGAAGCTTTCTTT.

The chain is built from TRBV9 and TRBJ1-6; TRBD1 aligns across 12 bases. CDR1 is SGDLS, CDR2 YYNGEE, per germline. The V gene end was trimmed by 4 bases and the J gene end by 9 bases; junction bases not matched to a gene: 8. The CDR3 totals 16 residues. The CDR3 reads CASSPRDRGPASPLHF. In nucleotides, the CDR3 is TGTGCCAGCAGCCCACGGGACAGGGGGCCGGCTTCACCCCTCCACTTT.

The gene calls are TRBV6-1 and TRBJ2-1; TRBD2 aligns across 7 bases. The junction had 4 bases not matched to a gene; V was cut back by 3 bases and J by 2 bases. CDR1 and CDR2 from the germline V gene are MNHNS and SASEGT. The CDR3 spans 15 residues. The CDR3 DNA sequence: TGTGCCAGCAGTGACAAGAGCGGGGCCTACAATGAGCAGTTCTTC. Encoded protein: CASSDKSGAYNEQFF.

The J gene is TRBJ1-1, the V gene TRBV19; D is undetermined. This CDR3 has 12 residues. V gave up 4 bases and J gave up 2 bases, with 5 bases separating them. Germline CDR1 reads LNHDA; CDR2 reads SQIVND (reference sequence). The CDR3 region is CASSTTNTEAFF. In DNA, the CDR3 is TGTGCCAGTAGTACTACAAACACTGAAGCTTTCTTT.

The chain is built from TRBV3-1 (or the pseudogene TRBV3-2) and TRBJ1-2; 8 nucleotides agree with TRBD1. With 4 bases clipped from V and 6 bases from J, the junction kept 1 base outside the gene matches. The CDR3 runs 12 residues. Germline CDR1 is LGHDT and CDR2 is YNNKEL (reference sequence). The CDR3 DNA reads as TGTGCCAGCAGCCCGACAGGGGATGGCTACACCTTC. This translates into CASSPTGDGYTF.

This chain links TRBV5-8 with TRBJ1-1; a possible D gene is TRBD1 (5 bases). Germline assignment: CDR1 SGHTS and CDR2 YDEGEE. The V end was cut by 2 bases, the J end by 10 bases, with 12 bases between. The length of the CDR3 is 12 residues. CDR3 sequence reads: CASSFGAARAFF. CDR3 DNA: TGTGCCAGCAGCTTCGGGGCCGCCCGAGCTTTCTTT.

The chain links TRBV5-1 to TRBJ2-1; TRBD2 might be the D (6 bases). Germline V gene sequence: CDR1 SGHRS, CDR2 YFSETQ. There are 16 residues in the CDR3. Trimming shortened V by 3 bases and J by 0 bases, and 13 bases separated the two germline ends. The CDR3 reads CASSWEVAGSYNEQFF. As DNA, the CDR3 is TGCGCCAGCAGCTGGGAGGTGGCTGGCTCCTACAATGAGCAGTTCTTC.

The genes are TRBV4-1 and TRBJ1-6; D call uncertain. There are 14 residues in the CDR3. Germline V gene data show CDR1 as MGHRA and CDR2 as YSYEKL. Trimming removed 1 base at V and 7 bases at J, with 8 bases between. The CDR3 bases are TGCGCCAGCAGCCAAGCCAGAGCGAATTCACCCCTCCACTTT. Its protein is CASSQARANSPLHF.

The V gene is TRBV7-9, the J gene TRBJ2-3, with 8 positions matching TRBD1. J gave up 2 bases and V 1 base, and 2 bases lay outside the gene matches. The V gene's germline CDR1 is SEHNR and CDR2 FQNEAQ (reference sequence). This CDR3 spans 15 amino acids. CDR3 loop: CASSLGTGYTDTQYF. CDR3 nucleotide sequence: TGTGCCAGCAGCTTAGGGACAGGGTACACAGATACGCAGTATTTT. Full variable domain (rest looked up from reference TRBV7-9 and TRBJ2-3): DTGVSQNPRHKITKRGQNVTFRCDPISEHNRLYWYRQTLGQGPEFLTYFQNEAQLEKSRLLSDRFSAERPKGSFSTLEIQRTEQGDSAMYLCASSLGTGYTDTQYFGPGTRLTVL.

The chain links TRBV7-9 to TRBJ2-3, with TRBD1 identical over 9 bases. J lost 0 bases, V lost 3 bases, and 13 bases had no gene match. The CDR3 length is 19 residues. The germline gives CDR1 SEHNR, CDR2 FQNEAQ (reference sequence). The CDR3 region is CASSLGGGTGFFSTDTQYF. The CDR3, as DNA: TGTGCCAGCAGCTTGGGCGGTGGGACAGGGTTTTTCAGCACAGATACGCAGTATTTT.

The chain recombines TRBV30 with TRBJ2-4; 12 bases fit TRBD2. V shed 2 bases, J shed 0 bases, and the junction held 8 bases outside the gene matches. Germline lookup yields CDR1 GTSNPN and CDR2 SVGIG (reference sequence). The CDR3 spans 18 residues. CDR3 in DNA: TGTGCCTGGAGTAGCGGACTAGCGGGGCTTCTAGCCAAAAACATTCAGTACTTC. It yields the protein CAWSSGLAGLLAKNIQYF.

The chain is built from TRBV6-5 and TRBJ2-2; D may correspond to TRBD1 or TRBD2 (5 bases each). CDR3 size: 16 residues. Between the trimmed V and J ends, which lost 0 bases and 4 bases, there was a span of 12 bases. Germline values: CDR1 MNHEY, CDR2 SVGAGI. Here the CDR3 DNA reads TGTGCCAGCAGTTACTCGGTCCAGGGAGTCACCGGGGAGCTGTTTTTT. Translated, it gives CASSYSVQGVTGELFF.

The gene calls are TRBV5-5 and TRBJ1-3; D not certain. The CDR3 contains 13 residues. V was shortened by 2 bases and J by 4 bases, with 7 bases between the two germline ends. Germline-derived CDR1 and CDR2 are SGHKS and YYEKEE (reference sequence). In nucleotides, the CDR3 is TGTGCCAGCAGCTTTAACTCGGGAAACACCATATATTTT. This sequence encodes CASSFNSGNTIYF.